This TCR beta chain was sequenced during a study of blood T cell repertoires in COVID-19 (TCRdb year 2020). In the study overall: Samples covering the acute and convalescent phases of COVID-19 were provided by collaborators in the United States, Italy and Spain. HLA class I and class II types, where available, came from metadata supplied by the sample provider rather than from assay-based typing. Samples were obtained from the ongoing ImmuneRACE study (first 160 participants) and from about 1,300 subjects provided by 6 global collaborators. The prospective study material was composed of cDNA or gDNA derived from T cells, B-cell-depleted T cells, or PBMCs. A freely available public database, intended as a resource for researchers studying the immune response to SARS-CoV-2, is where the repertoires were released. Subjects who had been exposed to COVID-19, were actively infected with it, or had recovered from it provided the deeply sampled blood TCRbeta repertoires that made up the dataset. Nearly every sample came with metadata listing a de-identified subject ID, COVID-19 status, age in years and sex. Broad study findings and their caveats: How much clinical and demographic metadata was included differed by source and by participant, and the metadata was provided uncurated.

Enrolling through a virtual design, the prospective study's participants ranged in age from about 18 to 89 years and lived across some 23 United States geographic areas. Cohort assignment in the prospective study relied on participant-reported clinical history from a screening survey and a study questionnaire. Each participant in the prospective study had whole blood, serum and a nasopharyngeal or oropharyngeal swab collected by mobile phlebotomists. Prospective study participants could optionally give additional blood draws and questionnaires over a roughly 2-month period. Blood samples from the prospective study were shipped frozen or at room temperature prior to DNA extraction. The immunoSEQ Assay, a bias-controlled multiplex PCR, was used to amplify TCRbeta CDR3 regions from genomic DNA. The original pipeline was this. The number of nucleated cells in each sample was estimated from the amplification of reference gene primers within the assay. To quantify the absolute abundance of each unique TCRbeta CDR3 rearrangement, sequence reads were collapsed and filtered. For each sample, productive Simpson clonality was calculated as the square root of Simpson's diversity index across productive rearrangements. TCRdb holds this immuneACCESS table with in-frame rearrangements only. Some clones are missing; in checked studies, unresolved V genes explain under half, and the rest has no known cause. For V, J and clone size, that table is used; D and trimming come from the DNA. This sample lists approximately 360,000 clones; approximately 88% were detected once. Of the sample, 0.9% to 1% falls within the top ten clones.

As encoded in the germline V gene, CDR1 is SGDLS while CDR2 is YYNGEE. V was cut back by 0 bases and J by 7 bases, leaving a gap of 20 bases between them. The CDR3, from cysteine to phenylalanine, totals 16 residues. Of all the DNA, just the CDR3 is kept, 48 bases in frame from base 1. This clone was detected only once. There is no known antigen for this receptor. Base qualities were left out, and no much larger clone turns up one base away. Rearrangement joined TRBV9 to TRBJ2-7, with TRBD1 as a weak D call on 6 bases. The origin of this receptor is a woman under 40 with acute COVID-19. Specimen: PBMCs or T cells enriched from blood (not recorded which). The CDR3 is CASSVAKGTLAGEQYF. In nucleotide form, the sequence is TGTGCCAGCAGCGTAGCTAAAGGGACACTGGCAGGGGAGCAGTACTTC. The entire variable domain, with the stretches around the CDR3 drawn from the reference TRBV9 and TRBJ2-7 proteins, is DSGVTQTPKHLITATGQRVTLRCSPRSGDLSVYWYQQSLDQGLQFLIQYYNGEERAKGNILERFSAQQFPDLHSELNLSSLELGDSALYFCASSVAKGTLAGEQYFGPGTRLTVT.